This T cell receptor beta chain was retrieved from a study of blood T cell repertoires in COVID-19. The wider study: The samples span acute and convalescent COVID-19 from the United States, Italy and Spain. PBMCs, B-cell-depleted T cells, or T cells provided the cDNA or gDNA that made up the material.

Only in-frame clones appear in the TCRdb table, and some are missing; sequencing was by immunoSEQ multiplex PCR. The sample consists of roughly 50,000 clones, 79% of them appearing once. This CDR3 spans 15 amino acids. Germline-derived CDR1 and CDR2 are LNHNV and YYDKDF (reference sequence). J gave up 7 bases and V 1 base, and 2 bases lay outside the gene matches. The receptor comes from a man aged 55 to 69 with acute or convalescent COVID-19. What was sequenced was peripheral blood. The rearrangement links TRBV15 to TRBJ2-1; 12 nucleotides match TRBD2. The CDR3 DNA sequence: TGTGCCACCAGCAGAGGACTAGCGGGGGCGAATGAGCAGTTCTTC. Encoded protein: CATSRGLAGANEQFF.